This T cell receptor beta chain appears in the sequencing data of a study of blood T cell repertoires in COVID-19. For the study at large: Samples of COVID-19 (acute and convalescent) were obtained from the United States, Italy and Spain.

Sequencing was performed with immunoSEQ multiplex PCR; in TCRdb, only in-frame clones are kept and a portion is missing. The data contain 150,000 to 250,000 clones, 94% of them seen just once; the ten biggest clones take up 0.76%. The V gene lost 2 bases and the J gene lost 6 bases, with 17 bases spanning the gap. Germline CDR1 is SGHTA and CDR2 is FQGTGA. The CDR3 is 15 amino acids. The Seattle patients joined while their infection was active and were tracked longitudinally afterward. The chain employs TRBV7-3 and TRBJ2-7, with D perhaps TRBD1 (6 bases). Sequencing used peripheral blood. The receptor's source is a man between 25 and 39 years old with COVID-19, enrolled during active disease. The CDR3 coding sequence is TGTGCCAGCAGCTTACTTGCAGGGGATTGGGTCGAGCAGTACTTC. Its translation is CASSLLAGDWVEQYF.